This T cell receptor (beta chain) was retrieved from a study of memory CD4+ T cells and cytomegalovirus serostatus. The ends were cut back, 8 bases at V and 5 bases at J, with 9 bases in the middle. The CDR3 contains 11 residues. CDR1 and CDR2 from the germline V gene are MNHEY and SVGAGI. This clone was observed a few times. The sort gate was single viable CD3+CD4+CD8-CD45RO+ cells for memory CD4+ T cells. Some clones are missing from TCRdb's copy, which holds only in-frame ones; the method was immunoSEQ multiplex PCR. Of just under 65,000 clones in the sample, 75% to 80% are singletons; the top ten hold approximately 0.81%.

The sample comprised memory CD4+ T cells from blood. This chain links TRBV6-5 with TRBJ1-2, with D perhaps TRBD1 (5 bases). The TCR originated in an adult in good health and CMV-seronegative. The DNA of the CDR3 is TGTGCCAGCGGCAGGGAGTATGGCTACACCTTC. Residues: CASGREYGYTF.